A single sample is the source of the 13 T cell receptor beta chains below, sequenced in a study of T-cell memory formation after mild COVID-19. A single record per CDR3 protein comes from TCRdb applying MiXCR to the 5' RACE reads. The data hold roughly 350,000 distinct CDR3 sequences, with around 21% observed a single time. The sample consisted of PBMCs or a T cell subset sorted from them (not recorded which). The source is an adult woman who had mild COVID-19 (a few samples of this study predate the infection). Cell type and time point are not known.

The CDR3, as DNA: TGTTCGACCCGACAGGGAGGGTATAACACCGGGGAGCTGTTTTTT. It yields the protein CSTRQGGYNTGELFF. The chain carries TRBV19 and TRBJ2-2; possibly TRBD1 or TRBD2 for D (7 bases each). The CDR3 sequence is 15 residues long. The germline V gene has CDR1 LNHDA and CDR2 SQIVND (reference sequence).

The chain combines TRBV5-1 with TRBJ1-2; D might be TRBD1 (6 bases). V dropped 0 bases and J dropped 2 bases, with 11 bases sitting between them. Per the germline V gene, CDR1 is SGHRS and CDR2 is YFSETQ. The CDR3 loop spans 15 amino acids. CDR3 amino acids: CASSLEGGNNYGYTF. As DNA, the CDR3 is TGCGCCAGCAGCTTGGAAGGGGGTAACAACTATGGCTACACCTTC.

This clonotype was found many times. V is TRBV7-8 and J is TRBJ2-3; no clear D gene. The length of the CDR3 is 14 residues. Germline values: CDR1 SGHVS, CDR2 FQNEAQ. V dropped 7 bases and J dropped 1 base, with 12 bases sitting between them. CDR3 loop: CASTPAVGTDTQYF. The CDR3, as DNA: TGTGCCAGCACCCCCGCGGTGGGCACAGATACGCAGTATTTT. The entire variable domain, with the rest obtained from reference TRBV7-8 and TRBJ2-3, is as follows: GAGVSQSPRYKVAKRGQDVALRCDPISGHVSLFWYQQALGQGPEFLTYFQNEAQLDKSGLPSDRFFAERPEGSVSTLKIQRTQQEDSAVYLCASTPAVGTDTQYFGPGTRLTVL.

This clonotype has a handful of counts. CDR3 DNA: TGTGCCAGCAGCCGAACCCGACGGACTAGCGGGATGAGGAATGAGCAGTTCTTC. Translated, it gives CASSRTRRTSGMRNEQFF. The rearrangement joins TRBV11-2 to TRBJ2-1, with TRBD2 identical over 12 bases. Losses at the gene ends were 5 bases for V and 7 bases for J; bases not matched to a gene: 15. CDR1 and CDR2 from the germline V gene are SGHAT and FQNNGV. The CDR3 has 18 amino acids.

The chain carries TRBV7-2 and TRBJ2-5; perhaps TRBD1 as D (6 bases). The CDR3 consists of 15 residues. Per germline, CDR1 SGHTA and CDR2 FQGNSA. V was shortened by 5 bases and J by 5 bases, with 18 bases between the two germline ends. CDR3: CASSRTTGPRETQYF. DNA of the CDR3: TGTGCCAGCAGCCGTACTACAGGGCCGAGGGAGACCCAGTACTTC.

The chain has TRBV4-1 and TRBJ1-5; D remains unclear. V lost 0 bases to trimming and J lost 2 bases, with 14 bases between them. Germline assignment: CDR1 MGHRA and CDR2 YSYEKL. The CDR3 runs to 17 residues. The CDR3 sequence: CASSQDLTPYGNQPQHF. The CDR3 DNA sequence: TGCGCCAGCAGCCAAGATCTTACCCCGTATGGCAATCAGCCCCAGCATTTT.

This clonotype was found a few times. The J gene is TRBJ1-5, the V gene TRBV7-9; possibly TRBD1 for D (6 bases). Germline values: CDR1 SEHNR, CDR2 FQNEAQ (reference sequence). V lost 5 bases to trimming and J lost 0 bases, with 11 bases between them. CDR3 length: 15 amino acids. The CDR3 nucleotides read TGTGCCAGCAGCGACTACAGGGATAGCAATCAGCCCCAGCATTTT. This sequence encodes CASSDYRDSNQPQHF.

The table lists this clonotype with a few counts. The chain carries TRBV5-6 and TRBJ2-1; D not certain. The V end was cut by 2 bases, the J end by 10 bases, with 7 bases between. The CDR3 sequence is 11 residues long. CDR1 and CDR2 (germline): SGHDT, YYEEEE. CDR3 amino acids: CASSFGTEQFF. The DNA for the CDR3 is TGTGCCAGCAGCTTCGGTACCGAGCAGTTCTTC.

In its sample, this clonotype was seen a few times. This rearrangement joins TRBV12-3 or TRBV12-4 to TRBJ2-3; a possible D gene is TRBD1 (6 bases). The CDR3 runs to 15 residues. The germline V and J ends were trimmed by 5 bases and 0 bases, with 12 bases remaining between them. The CDR3 DNA is TGTGCCAGCAGTATACAGGGAACTAGCACAGATACGCAGTATTTT. This gives the protein CASSIQGTSTDTQYF.

This clonotype was observed a few times. The V and J genes are TRBV4-1 and TRBJ2-5, with D perhaps TRBD1 (6 bases). Germline V CDR1 and CDR2: MGHRA, YSYEKL. The CDR3 has 14 residues. Deletions cut 0 bases from V and 5 bases from J, with 10 bases between. The CDR3 nucleotides are TGCGCCAGCAGCCAAGACAGGACAGAGGAGACCCAGTACTTC. It yields the protein CASSQDRTEETQYF.

There are a few counts of this clonotype. This chain uses TRBV3-1 with TRBJ2-7; D remains ambiguous. Germline CDR1 is LGHDT and CDR2 is YNNKEL (reference sequence). The CDR3 is made up of 15 amino acids. Trimming shortened V by 1 base and J by 6 bases, and 16 bases separated the two germline ends. In DNA form, the CDR3 reads TGTGCCAGCAGCCAAGTGGAGTCCCCTTCGGGCGAGCAGTACTTC. Protein sequence: CASSQVESPSGEQYF.

The chain couples TRBV4-2 to TRBJ1-1, with D possibly matching TRBD1 (5 bases). Germline CDR1 and CDR2: LGHNA and YNFKEQ. This CDR3 is built from 14 residues. Trimming cost V 1 base and J 5 bases, with 11 bases left between them. CDR3 in amino acids: CASSQGDPGTEAFF. CDR3 sequence (DNA): TGTGCCAGCAGCCAAGGGGACCCGGGAACTGAAGCTTTCTTT.

In DNA form, the CDR3 reads TGTGCCAGCAGTTTACCCGGGACTAGCGGATACAATGAGCAGTTCTTC. This sequence encodes CASSLPGTSGYNEQFF. The J gene is TRBJ2-1, the V gene TRBV12-3 or TRBV12-4; 11 bases match TRBD2. Germline trimming cut 2 bases from V and 4 bases from J; bases unmatched to any gene: 4. This CDR3 has 16 residues.